This T cell receptor (beta chain) was identified in a study of shared clonotypes between healthy human individuals. Study-level findings and limits: Four donors had around 5% of their naive CD4 clonotypes in common.

This clone was recorded only once. Its cognate antigen is unknown. Germline V gene data show CDR1 as SGHRS and CDR2 as YFSETQ. This CDR3 contains 15 residues. V was pared by 0 bases and J by 0 bases, with 10 bases between. Deep-level assay runs were performed. Each subset's genomic DNA was shared equally among a number of immunoSEQ plates. Using immunoSEQ multiplex PCR, the repertoire was profiled, and TCRdb retains in-frame clones only, with some absent. The data contain over a million clones, approximately 96% of them singletons. The clonotype comes from a man aged 30 to 39 in good health. The sample taken for sequencing was naive CD4+ T cells sorted from blood. Subset specified: CD45RA+ positively selected. This chain joins TRBV5-1 and TRBJ2-7; D not certain. CDR3 sequence: CASSLGTDRSYEQYF. The CDR3 nucleotides are TGCGCCAGCAGCTTGGGGACGGACCGCTCCTACGAGCAGTACTTC.